This entry lists 20 T cell receptor beta chains sequenced from one sample in a study of shared clonotypes between healthy human individuals. The data were produced by immunoSEQ multiplex PCR, yet TCRdb's version contains in-frame clones alone and is incomplete. The sample lists approximately 2,300,000 clones; around 90% were seen once. The sample consisted of naive CD4+ T cells from PBMCs. The subset is: CD45RA+ positively selected. These receptor sequences come from a man between 18 and 29 years old in good health. Some clones in this sample may be carry-over from other donors' samples.

The CDR3 loop is CASSLPSSGYTF. CDR3 nucleotide sequence: TGTGCCAGCAGTCTTCCCAGTAGTGGCTACACCTTC. This chain links TRBV28 with TRBJ1-2, with no clear D. CDR1 is MDHEN and CDR2 is SYDVKM in the germline V gene. This CDR3 is built from 12 residues. Trimming removed 5 bases from V and 7 bases from J, with 11 bases in between.

The chain has TRBV7-9 and TRBJ2-7; TRBD2 matches 7 bases. The CDR3 spans 15 residues. V dropped 5 bases and J dropped 0; count of bases not matched to a gene: 7. In germline, CDR1 is SEHNR, CDR2 FQNEAQ (reference sequence). CDR3 in amino acids: CASSPSGTISYEQYF. Written as DNA, the CDR3 is TGTGCCAGCAGCCCATCCGGGACTATCTCCTACGAGCAGTACTTC.

The V gene is TRBV7-9, the J gene TRBJ2-7; no reliable D call. The length of the CDR3 is 15 residues. Germline V gives CDR1 SEHNR, CDR2 FQNEAQ (reference sequence). With 5 bases removed from V and 3 bases from J, the gap between germline ends came to 17 bases. This chain's CDR3 is CASSPPRPADYEQYF. The CDR3, as DNA: TGTGCCAGCAGCCCTCCGAGGCCGGCGGACTACGAGCAGTACTTC.

As concerns this clone: Germline and junction disagree at one end, which may indicate a read error. The chain employs TRBV7-3 and TRBJ2-1, with D unresolved. This CDR3 comprises 8 residues. Germline V gene sequence: CDR1 SGHTA, CDR2 FQGTGA. The CDR3 sequence: CVNSEQFF. In nucleotides, the CDR3 is TGCGTTAATAGTGAGCAGTTCTTC.

This chain's CDR3 is CASSLQRMNTEAFF. For the CDR3, the DNA is TGTGCCAGCAGCCTACAGCGCATGAACACTGAAGCTTTCTTT. The V and J genes are TRBV7-2 and TRBJ1-1; D uncertain. CDR1 and CDR2 (germline): SGHTA, FQGNSA. The CDR3 spans 14 residues. V lost 5 bases and J lost 0, with 10 bases in between.

This chain links TRBV2 with TRBJ2-2, with D possibly called TRBD1 or TRBD2 (5 bases each). Germline V gives CDR1 SNHLY, CDR2 FYNNEI. The length of the CDR3 is 16 residues. V lost 6 bases and J 2 bases, leaving 16 bases between the germline ends. CDR3 sequence: CASSHVGDGNTGELFF. The CDR3 bases are TGTGCCAGCAGCCATGTCGGGGACGGTAACACCGGGGAGCTGTTTTTT.

V and J are TRBV28 and TRBJ1-1; D perhaps matches TRBD1 (6 bases). Trimming removed 4 bases from V and 5 bases from J, with 14 bases in between. Per germline, CDR1 MDHEN and CDR2 SYDVKM. The CDR3 covers 14 residues. In DNA form, the CDR3 reads TGTGCCAGCAGTTCCCACAGGAGGGGGACTGAAGCTTTCTTT. It is translated as CASSSHRRGTEAFF.

The chain joins TRBV7-8 to TRBJ1-4; the D gene is possibly TRBD1 (6 bases). Deletions cut 5 bases from V and 8 bases from J, with 12 bases between. From germline, CDR1 is SGHVS and CDR2 FQNEAQ. The length of the CDR3 is 13 residues. This chain's CDR3 is CASSVQTGEKLFF. In DNA, the CDR3 is TGTGCCAGCAGCGTGCAGACAGGCGAAAAACTGTTTTTT.

The J gene is TRBJ1-3, the V gene TRBV6-5; maybe TRBD1 (5 bases). Trimming stripped 3 bases from V and 0 bases from J, with 12 bases between. The germline gives CDR1 MNHEY, CDR2 SVGAGI. The CDR3 has 16 residues. CDR3 nucleotides: TGTGCCAGCAGTTATTTAATGGGGACCTCTGGAAACACCATATATTTT. As protein: CASSYLMGTSGNTIYF.

This clone was counted only a few times. J is TRBJ1-2 and V is TRBV15; tentative D call: TRBD1 (6 bases). The germline V and J ends were trimmed by 3 bases and 8 bases, with 13 bases remaining between them. The CDR3 loop spans 13 amino acids. CDR1 LNHNV and CDR2 YYDKDF come from the germline V gene (reference sequence). Here the CDR3 reads CATSSWTAEGYTF. CDR3 DNA sequence: TGTGCCACCAGCAGTTGGACAGCTGAGGGCTACACCTTC.

This chain joins TRBV7-2 and TRBJ2-5; 8 positions match TRBD2. CDR3 length equals 14 residues. CDR1 SGHTA and CDR2 FQGNSA come from the germline V gene. Germline trimming cut 4 bases from V and 5 bases from J; bases unmatched to any gene: 6. The CDR3: CASSSLRGAETQYF. For the CDR3, the DNA is TGTGCCAGCAGCTCTTTGCGGGGGGCGGAGACCCAGTACTTC.

The rearrangement uses TRBV2 and TRBJ2-3; TRBD1 agrees at 8 bases. The trim removed 7 bases at V and 4 bases at J, leaving 7 bases unmatched. Germline CDR1 and CDR2: SNHLY and FYNNEI. The CDR3 contains 14 residues. The CDR3 coding sequence is TGTGCCAGCACTAAGGACAGGGCCCCAGATACGCAGTATTTT. Encoded protein: CASTKDRAPDTQYF. The full variable domain, in which reference TRBV2 and TRBJ2-3 provide the parts outside the CDR3, is EPEVTQTPSHQVTQMGQEVILRCVPISNHLYFYWYRQILGQKVEFLVSFYNNEISEKSEIFDDQFSVERPDGSNFTLKIRSTKLEDSAMYFCASTKDRAPDTQYFGPGTRLTVL.

This rearrangement joins TRBV28 to TRBJ1-6; D gene unclear. The ends were cut back, 3 bases at V and 7 bases at J, with 16 bases in the middle. CDR3 size: 16 residues. CDR1 MDHEN and CDR2 SYDVKM come from the germline V gene. The CDR3 is CASSFNTPQRNSPLHF. The CDR3 DNA reads as TGTGCCAGCAGTTTCAACACCCCACAGAGAAATTCACCCCTCCACTTT. The entire variable domain, with the rest obtained from reference TRBV28 and TRBJ1-6, is as follows: DVKVTQSSRYLVKRTGEKVFLECVQDMDHENMFWYRQDPGLGLRLIYFSYDVKMKEKGDIPEGYSVSREKKERFSLILESASTNQTSMYLCASSFNTPQRNSPLHFGNGTRLTVT.

The CDR3 reads CASRPQGWEETQYF. CDR3 bases: TGTGCCAGCAGACCACAGGGTTGGGAGGAGACCCAGTACTTC. This rearrangement joins TRBV7-2 to TRBJ2-5; tentative D call: TRBD1 (6 bases). The V gene lost 6 bases and the J gene lost 5 bases, with 16 bases spanning the gap. This CDR3 contains 14 residues. The germline CDR1 and CDR2 sequences are SGHTA and FQGNSA. The full variable domain, completed using reference TRBV7-2 and TRBJ2-5, is GAGVSQSPSNKVTEKGKDVELRCDPISGHTALYWYRQSLGQGLEFLIYFQGNSAPDKSGLPSDRFSAERTGGSVSTLTIQRTQQEDSAVYLCASRPQGWEETQYFGPGTRLLVL.

This clone has a handful of counts. The V call is TRBV7-9, the J call TRBJ1-4; 9 positions match TRBD1. The CDR3 loop spans 12 amino acids. Germline V gene data show CDR1 as SEHNR and CDR2 as FQNEAQ (reference sequence). The V gene end was trimmed by 8 bases and the J gene end by 7 bases; junction bases not matched to a gene: 2. The DNA of the CDR3 is TGTGCCAGCGGGACAGGGTTTGAAAAACTGTTTTTT. It translates to CASGTGFEKLFF.

The chain employs TRBV10-3 and TRBJ2-2, with TRBD1 matching over 11 bases. The trim removed 8 bases at V and 10 bases at J, leaving 6 bases unmatched. The germline V gene has CDR1 ENHRY and CDR2 SYGVKD. The CDR3 has 13 amino acids. This CDR3 is CAIGTGGGAELFF. For the CDR3, the DNA is TGTGCCATCGGGACAGGGGGAGGGGCGGAGCTGTTTTTT.

This clone has a handful of counts. The rearrangement uses TRBV29-1 and TRBJ2-1, with D hard to call. Germline values: CDR1 SQVTM, CDR2 ANQGSEA. V was cut by 1 base and J by 0 bases, with 4 bases left in between. The CDR3 is 13 residues long. DNA for the CDR3: TGCAGCGTTGAAGGGGCCTCCTACAATGAGCAGTTCTTC. As protein: CSVEGASYNEQFF.

This rearrangement joins TRBV27 to TRBJ2-3; TRBD2 is a possible D gene (6 bases). Between the trimmed V and J ends, which lost 5 bases and 2 bases, there was a span of 23 bases. CDR3 size: 18 residues. In germline, CDR1 is MNHEY, CDR2 SMNVEV (reference sequence). The CDR3 loop is CASSPTLGRASDTDTQYF. The CDR3 DNA follows: TGTGCCAGCAGTCCTACCTTGGGTCGGGCTAGCGACACAGATACGCAGTATTTT.

The rearrangement links TRBV5-6 to TRBJ1-5; 9 bases fit TRBD1. The CDR3 length is 15 residues. The J segment lost 3 bases and the V segment lost 4 bases, leaving 5 bases of the junction unmatched. Germline CDR1 reads SGHDT; CDR2 reads YYEEEE. CDR3 coding DNA: TGTGCCAGCAGCATACGGGACAGGGACAATCAGCCCCAGCATTTT. Its translation: CASSIRDRDNQPQHF.

Turning to this clone: Other nucleotide sequences in the sample specify the same CDR3. The V gene is TRBV5-1, the J gene TRBJ1-1, with TRBD1 matching over 7 bases. Looked up from germline, CDR1 is SGHRS and CDR2 is YFSETQ. CDR3 length: 13 residues. With 4 bases clipped from V and 3 bases from J, the junction kept 3 bases outside the gene matches. CDR3 amino acids: CASSPRGDTEAFF. CDR3 in DNA: TGCGCCAGCAGCCCCAGGGGGGACACTGAAGCTTTCTTT.